This paragraph covers one TCR beta chain sequence. V was trimmed by 4 bases and J by 7 bases, leaving 16 bases between them. CDR3 length: 15 amino acids. Per germline, CDR1 KGHSH and CDR2 LQKENI. The source of the sample is a study of cytomegalovirus exposure and HLA in healthy donors. Primers: 60 Vbeta forward and 13 Jbeta reverse. Generated by immunoSEQ multiplex PCR, the TCRdb table keeps only in-frame clones and is missing some. Of approximately 110,000 clones listed, roughly 70% were seen once; the top ten hold 4.1%. The sequencing input was PBMCs. The sequence derives from a woman aged 40 to 55 in good health and CMV-seronegative. This chain links TRBV18 with TRBJ1-4; D is uncertain. CDR3 sequence (DNA): TGTGCCAGCTCACTTTACGGGCCTCGGGGTGAAAAACTGTTTTTT. This gives the protein CASSLYGPRGEKLFF. Variable domain in full (rest from reference TRBV18 and TRBJ1-4): NAGVMQNPRHLVRRRGQEARLRCSPMKGHSHVYWYRQLPEEGLKFMVYLQKENIIDESGMPKERFSAEFPKEGPSILRIQQVVRGDSAAYFCASSLYGPRGEKLFFGSGTQLSVL.